A selection of T cell receptor beta chains follows, all from one sample in a study of radiation and T cells in renal cell carcinoma. Using immunoSEQ multiplex PCR, the repertoire was profiled, and TCRdb retains in-frame clones only, with some absent. The data hold over 85,000 clones, with roughly 80% observed a single time. Specimen: blood, collected from a patient whose treatment included radiotherapy and nephrectomy. These receptors were obtained from a man aged 50 to 59 with renal cell carcinoma. CDR3s include the opening cysteine and the closing phenylalanine or tryptophan. The D gene is left open where the match is weak. Expanded clones are given a class, and other clones once, few, many or no size at all.

V gene	D gene	J gene	clone size	CDR3 protein	CDR3 DNA
TRBV10-3	TRBD1	TRBJ1-2	-	CALGTGVYGYTF	TGTGCCCTCGGGACAGGGGTATATGGCTACACCTTC
TRBV9	TRBD2	TRBJ2-5	-	CASSVNWGGQETQYF	TGTGCCAGCAGCGTAAATTGGGGGGGTCAAGAGACCCAGTACTTC
TRBV14	TRBD1	TRBJ1-1	-	CASSQIGQGVREGRAFF	TGTGCCAGCAGCCAAATTGGACAGGGGGTTCGCGAGGGGAGAGCTTTCTTT
TRBV2	-	TRBJ2-1	-	CASSRGGINEQFF	TGTGCCAGCAGTCGAGGGGGGATCAATGAGCAGTTCTTC
TRBV7-9	-	TRBJ1-1	-	CASSFSGFTEAFF	TGTGCCAGCAGCTTTTCAGGGTTTACTGAAGCTTTCTTT
TRBV7-2	-	TRBJ1-2	-	CASSPAGIYGYTF	TGTGCCAGCAGCCCCGCCGGAATCTATGGCTACACCTTC
TRBV30	-	TRBJ2-1	-	CAWKARDKDNEQFF	TGTGCCTGGAAGGCCCGGGACAAAGACAATGAGCAGTTCTTC
TRBV7-2	TRBD2	TRBJ2-7	-	CASSPGGARYEQYF	TGTGCCAGCAGCCCGGGGGGAGCAAGGTACGAGCAGTACTTC
TRBV25-1	-	TRBJ1-4	-	CATRGAGGGEKLFF	TGTGCCACCCGAGGGGCCGGGGGGGGAGAAAAACTGTTTTTT
TRBV9	TRBD1	TRBJ2-1	-	CASRVKWGTGRNEQFF	TGTGCCAGCAGGGTCAAATGGGGGACAGGGAGGAATGAGCAGTTCTTC
TRBV6-1	TRBD1	TRBJ2-7	-	CASSERTGGPYEQYF	TGTGCCAGCAGTGAGAGGACAGGGGGCCCCTACGAGCAGTACTTC
TRBV5-1	-	TRBJ1-3	many	CANRTFSGNTIYF	TGCGCCAACAGGACTTTCTCTGGAAACACCATATATTTT
TRBV15	-	TRBJ2-3	few	CATSRDVSTDTQYF	TGTGCCACCAGCAGAGATGTCAGCACAGATACGCAGTATTTT
TRBV9	-	TRBJ1-2	-	CASSVWPGNYGYTF	TGTGCCAGCAGCGTTTGGCCAGGGAACTATGGCTACACCTTC
TRBV2	TRBD2	TRBJ2-5	few	CASRISGRVETQYF	TGTGCCAGCAGGATAAGCGGGAGGGTAGAGACCCAGTACTTC
TRBV2	-	TRBJ2-1	few	CASSISWVGTNEQFF	TGTGCCAGCAGTATAAGCTGGGTAGGGACCAATGAGCAGTTCTTC
TRBV29-1	-	TRBJ1-4	-	CSVESGGDEKLFF	TGCAGCGTTGAAAGCGGTGGGGATGAAAAACTGTTTTTT
TRBV7-8	-	TRBJ1-4	-	CASSFSQGGEKLFF	TGTGCCAGCAGCTTTTCACAGGGCGGGGAAAAACTGTTTTTT
TRBV7-2	TRBD1	TRBJ2-2	-	CASSLRQGARTGELFF	TGTGCCAGCAGCTTAAGACAGGGGGCACGGACCGGGGAGCTGTTTTTT
TRBV29-1	TRBD2	TRBJ2-1	-	CSDFSGNSYNEQFF	TGCAGCGACTTTAGCGGGAACTCCTACAATGAGCAGTTCTTC
TRBV6-6	-	TRBJ1-5	-	CASSLNREVQPQHF	TGTGCCAGCAGCCTAAACAGGGAGGTTCAGCCCCAGCATTTT
TRBV19	TRBD2	TRBJ2-7	-	CASSIPAGAAEQYF	TGTGCCAGTAGTATCCCAGCGGGGGCGGCCGAGCAGTACTTC
TRBV28	-	TRBJ2-7	-	CASEGSSYEQYF	TGTGCCAGCGAGGGAAGCTCCTACGAGCAGTACTTC